These 21 T cell receptor beta chains came from one sample sequenced in a study of early T cells in non-severe SARS-CoV-2 infection. TCRdb independently ran MiXCR on the 5' RACE reads; one entry per CDR3 protein. The sample lists fewer than 60,000 distinct CDR3 sequences, approximately 10% occurring once. Sequencing input: whole blood. The receptors derive from an adult who was a healthcare worker with PCR-confirmed SARS-CoV-2 infection or an uninfected control (not recorded which).

This clonotype was counted many times. This chain joins TRBV30 and TRBJ2-1, with D possibly being TRBD2 (5 bases). The germline gives CDR1 GTSNPN, CDR2 SVGIG (reference sequence). V was clipped by 1 base and J by 9 bases, with 19 bases between them. The CDR3 has 15 residues. The CDR3 DNA sequence: TGTGCCTGGAGTGCCCGAGGTCGGGAAAAGCGTGAGCAGTTCTTC. Protein: CAWSARGREKREQFF.

V usage is TRBV5-4 and J usage is TRBJ2-7; 12 bases agree with TRBD2. The CDR3 covers 15 residues. CDR1 is SGHNT and CDR2 is YYREEE in the germline V gene (reference sequence). V shed 4 bases and J 5 bases; nucleotides not matched to a gene: 7. The CDR3 DNA is TGTGCCAGCAGCCCAGGACTAGCGGGACTCGACGAGCAGTACTTC. Its translation: CASSPGLAGLDEQYF.

There are many counts of this clonotype. The V and J genes are TRBV5-1 and TRBJ2-4; perhaps TRBD1 as D (5 bases). V dropped 2 bases and J dropped 0 bases, with 12 bases sitting between them. The germline gives CDR1 SGHRS, CDR2 YFSETQ. The CDR3 covers 16 residues. Here the CDR3 DNA reads TGCGCCAGCAGCTTAGACAGTTCTCTAGCCAAAAACATTCAGTACTTC. Amino acids: CASSLDSSLAKNIQYF.

The rearrangement uses TRBV5-4 and TRBJ2-5, with a possible D match to TRBD1 (5 bases). Germline V lookup: CDR1 SGHNT, CDR2 YYREEE (reference sequence). Trimming cost V 0 bases and J 5 bases, with 14 bases left between them. The CDR3 has 15 amino acids. CDR3 amino acids: CASSLAPSRGETQYF. The CDR3 nucleotides read TGTGCCAGCAGCTTGGCCCCCAGTAGGGGCGAGACCCAGTACTTC.

This clonotype was found many times. This chain joins TRBV2 and TRBJ2-7; 7 nucleotides match TRBD2. The V segment lost 8 bases and the J segment 0 bases; nucleotides outside the gene matches: 7. Germline lookup yields CDR1 SNHLY and CDR2 FYNNEI. The CDR3 length is 14 residues. This CDR3 reads CASGLGGNSYEQYF. The CDR3 nucleotides read TGTGCCAGCGGTTTGGGAGGGAACTCCTACGAGCAGTACTTC. Looking up the rest from reference TRBV2 and TRBJ2-7 gives the full variable domain: EPEVTQTPSHQVTQMGQEVILRCVPISNHLYFYWYRQILGQKVEFLVSFYNNEISEKSEIFDDQFSVERPDGSNFTLKIRSTKLEDSAMYFCASGLGGNSYEQYFGPGTRLTVT.

This clonotype was seen more than once but under ten times. V usage is TRBV5-5 and J usage is TRBJ2-7; D call uncertain. Trimming left V 0 bases short and J 3 bases short, with 10 bases between. The length of the CDR3 is 14 residues. Germline assignment: CDR1 SGHKS and CDR2 YYEKEE (reference sequence). The CDR3 protein is CASSLVPTGYEQYF. In DNA, the CDR3 is TGTGCCAGCAGCTTGGTGCCGACCGGCTACGAGCAGTACTTC.

This clonotype occurred many times. This rearrangement joins TRBV5-1 to TRBJ1-2, with 7 positions matching TRBD1. CDR1 and CDR2 from the germline V gene are SGHRS and YFSETQ. The CDR3 has 13 residues. The trim removed 1 base at V and 7 bases at J, leaving 4 bases unmatched. CDR3 in amino acids: CASSLNRGGGYTF. CDR3 nucleotide sequence: TGCGCCAGCAGCTTGAACAGGGGAGGTGGCTACACCTTC. Full variable domain (missing parts from reference TRBV5-1 and TRBJ1-2): KAGVTQTPRYLIKTRGQQVTLSCSPISGHRSVSWYQQTPGQGLQFLFEYFSETQRNKGNFPGRFSGRQFSNSRSEMNVSTLELGDSALYLCASSLNRGGGYTFGSGTRLTVV.

Relative to its sample, this clonotype is medium-sized. The genes are TRBV5-1 and TRBJ2-1, with D perhaps matching TRBD2 (6 bases). The germline CDR1 and CDR2 sequences are SGHRS and YFSETQ. V was clipped by 0 bases and J by 9 bases, with 10 bases between them. There are 13 residues in the CDR3. The CDR3 DNA reads as TGCGCCAGCAGCTTGGGGAGGGCCGGTGAGCAGTTCTTC. The encoded protein is CASSLGRAGEQFF.

This clonotype was seen at least ten times. J is TRBJ2-4 and V is TRBV29-1; D is ambiguous. Trimming took 5 bases from V and 9 from J, leaving 20 bases between them. The CDR3 contains 14 residues. Germline V gene data show CDR1 as SQVTM and CDR2 as ANQGSEA. CDR3 protein: CSVLITAPPSIQYF. CDR3 nucleotide sequence: TGCAGCGTTCTCATAACTGCCCCCCCTAGCATTCAGTACTTC.

This clonotype was observed a few times. V and J are TRBV19 and TRBJ1-4; D not resolved. Trimming cost V 6 bases and J 6 bases, with 11 bases left between them. Germline V gene lookup returns CDR1 LNHDA and CDR2 SQIVND (reference sequence). This CDR3 spans 13 amino acids. Here the CDR3 reads CASRAIGYEKLFF. In nucleotides, the CDR3 is TGTGCCAGTAGGGCCATCGGATATGAAAAACTGTTTTTT. Using reference TRBV19 and TRBJ1-4 for the parts outside the CDR3, the full variable domain is DGGITQSPKYLFRKEGQNVTLSCEQNLNHDAMYWYRQDPGQGLRLIYYSQIVNDFQKGDIAEGYSVSREKKESFPLTVTSAQKNPTAFYLCASRAIGYEKLFFGSGTQLSVL.

A few counts support this clonotype. V is TRBV7-2 and J is TRBJ2-7; D is undetermined. The germline V gene encodes CDR1 SGHTA and CDR2 FQGNSA. V lost 0 bases and J 6 bases, leaving 12 bases between the germline ends. This CDR3 spans 14 amino acids. CDR3 bases: TGTGCCAGCAGCTTAGCGGGCAGTCCTGGCGAGCAGTACTTC. Translated: CASSLAGSPGEQYF.

The chain uses TRBV5-5 and TRBJ2-5, with D perhaps matching TRBD1 (6 bases). CDR3 length equals 16 residues. V was trimmed by 3 bases and J by 1 base, leaving 16 bases between them. The V gene's germline CDR1 is SGHKS and CDR2 YYEKEE (reference sequence). This chain's CDR3 is CASSSTTRQAQETQYF. The CDR3 region has the DNA TGTGCCAGCAGCTCGACAACAAGACAGGCCCAAGAGACCCAGTACTTC.

This clonotype was detected many times. In DNA, the CDR3 is TGCAGCGTTGAGCAGGTCGGCTATGGCTACACCTTC. Encoded protein: CSVEQVGYGYTF. The chain employs TRBV29-1 and TRBJ1-2; D not certain. Between the trimmed V and J ends, which lost 3 bases and 4 bases, there was a span of 9 bases. The CDR3 runs to 12 residues. Per germline, CDR1 SQVTM and CDR2 ANQGSEA.

This clonotype came up many times. V gene TRBV6-5 combines with J gene TRBJ2-2; the match to TRBD1 covers 7 bases. The trim removed 0 bases at V and 0 bases at J, leaving 1 base unmatched. This CDR3 is 16 amino acids long. The germline CDR1 and CDR2 sequences are MNHEY and SVGAGI. CDR3 coding DNA: TGTGCCAGCAGTTACTCGCAGGGGGCGAACACCGGGGAGCTGTTTTTT. Its protein is CASSYSQGANTGELFF.

In its sample, this clonotype was seen a few times. This rearrangement joins TRBV7-2 to TRBJ1-2; D may be TRBD1 (5 bases). Deletions cut 5 bases from V and 13 bases from J, with 20 bases between. The CDR3 is 13 residues long. Germline V gene lookup returns CDR1 SGHTA and CDR2 FQGNSA. The CDR3 is CASSPYTGRKATF. In DNA form, the CDR3 reads TGTGCCAGCAGCCCATACACGGGACGAAAAGCCACCTTC. The full variable domain, its missing parts supplied by reference TRBV7-2 and TRBJ1-2, is GAGVSQSPSNKVTEKGKDVELRCDPISGHTALYWYRQSLGQGLEFLIYFQGNSAPDKSGLPSDRFSAERTGGSVSTLTIQRTQQEDSAVYLCASSPYTGRKATFGSGTRLTVV.

Ten or more counts support this clonotype. The chain links TRBV9 to TRBJ2-5; 7 nucleotides align to TRBD2. The germline V gene encodes CDR1 SGDLS and CDR2 YYNGEE. The CDR3 has 14 amino acids. With V trimmed by 2 bases and J by 2 bases, 3 bases remained unmatched. CDR3 bases: TGTGCCAGCAGCGTCGGGGAGGGGCAAGAGACCCAGTACTTC. Residues: CASSVGEGQETQYF.

The chain recombines TRBV29-1 with TRBJ2-7; D may be TRBD1 (6 bases). Germline loops: CDR1 SQVTM, CDR2 ANQGSEA. The CDR3 sequence is 16 residues long. The V gene lost 1 base and the J gene lost 2 bases, with 18 bases spanning the gap. The CDR3: CSVEVRGRGGTYEQYF. For the CDR3, the DNA is TGCAGCGTTGAAGTTAGGGGCAGGGGTGGTACCTACGAGCAGTACTTC.

This clonotype was seen a handful of times. V gene TRBV7-9 combines with J gene TRBJ2-1, with 8 bases that match TRBD2. V shed 5 bases and J 9 bases; nucleotides not matched to a gene: 9. The CDR3 contains 14 residues. Germline CDR1 and CDR2: SEHNR and FQNEAQ (reference sequence). CDR3 in DNA: TGTGCCAGCAGCCCGAGGAGCGGGGGCGTTGAGCAGTTCTTC. Residues: CASSPRSGGVEQFF.

The chain recombines TRBV6-6 with TRBJ2-2, with D perhaps matching TRBD1 (6 bases). The V gene lost 3 bases and the J gene lost 6 bases, with 14 bases spanning the gap. This CDR3 is built from 15 residues. In germline, CDR1 is MNHNY, CDR2 SVGAGI (reference sequence). The CDR3 sequence: CASSYAGPGAGELFF. The CDR3, as DNA: TGTGCCAGCAGTTATGCTGGACCAGGGGCCGGGGAGCTGTTTTTT.

This clonotype turned up a few times. The chain is built from TRBV7-3 and TRBJ2-1; D is unclear. Germline CDR1 SGHTA, CDR2 FQGTGA. The CDR3 spans 15 residues. V gave up 5 bases and J gave up 3 bases, with 14 bases separating them. The CDR3 DNA reads TGTGCCAGCAGCCCCCGGGCGGTGAACTACAATGAGCAGTTCTTC. Translation: CASSPRAVNYNEQFF.

V and J are TRBV2 and TRBJ2-7; perhaps TRBD1 as D (6 bases). Germline CDR1 is SNHLY and CDR2 is FYNNEI. The CDR3 has 13 amino acids. V lost 0 bases and J 9 bases, leaving 12 bases between the germline ends. As DNA, the CDR3 is TGTGCCAGCAGTGAAGCGCAGGGGAGCGTGCAGTACTTC. Protein product: CASSEAQGSVQYF.